The 3 T cell receptor beta chains below were found in one sample sequenced in a study of CD8 T cells in Susac syndrome. With random hexamers, reverse transcription was performed on about 0.5 to 1 ug of RNA. TCRdb re-called the immunoSEQ multiplex PCR reads through MiXCR, storing one row per CDR3 protein. The table shows about 240,000 distinct CDR3 sequences, with less than 96% occurring only once. The sequencing input was CD4+ T cells from PBMCs. The receptors originated from a human donor with Susac syndrome.

This chain uses TRBV29-1 with TRBJ2-2; D not resolved. CDR1 and CDR2 from the germline V gene are SQVTM and ANQGSEA. V was trimmed by 4 bases and J by 0 bases, leaving 15 bases between them. The CDR3 contains 16 residues. This CDR3 reads CSVGEPPLTNTGELFF. CDR3 sequence (DNA): TGCAGCGTTGGGGAACCACCCCTAACGAACACCGGGGAGCTGTTTTTT.

The V and J genes are TRBV20-1 and TRBJ2-3; 8 bases agree with TRBD2. CDR1 DFQATT and CDR2 SNEGSKA come from the germline V gene (reference sequence). There are 13 residues in the CDR3. V trimming: 1 base; J trimming: 3 bases; junction bases outside the gene matches: 0. CDR3 DNA sequence: TGCAGTGCTAGAGTAGCGGGAACAGATACGCAGTATTTT. It is translated as CSARVAGTDTQYF.

This sequence joins TRBV3-1 and TRBJ2-7, with 7 bases lining up with TRBD2. There are 15 residues in the CDR3. Per germline, CDR1 LGHDT and CDR2 YNNKEL (reference sequence). After removal of 0 bases from V and 2 bases from J, the junction contained 4 bases not matched to a gene. This CDR3 reads CASSQDLAVAYEQYF. The CDR3 DNA is TGTGCCAGCAGCCAAGATCTAGCGGTCGCCTACGAGCAGTACTTC.